The 28 T cell receptor beta chains presented below share a single source sample, sequenced in a study of PD-1 blockade in classical Hodgkin lymphoma. This sample's time point: newly diagnosed, previously untreated cHL patient sample. The repertoire was sequenced with immunoSEQ multiplex PCR; TCRdb's copy has only in-frame clones and lacks some. The sample lists 45,000 to 60,000 clones, approximately 90% seen once, with around 5% in the top ten. Specimen: peripheral blood mononuclear cells (PBMCs). The receptor source for this set is a human donor with classical Hodgkin lymphoma.

This clone has only a few counts. The chain uses TRBV7-9 and TRBJ1-1; D is ambiguous. CDR3 length equals 15 residues. V lost 5 bases and J lost 3, with 16 bases in between. Looked up from germline, CDR1 is SEHNR and CDR2 is FQNEAQ (reference sequence). The CDR3 protein is CASSPGWVPDTEAFF. CDR3 coding DNA: TGTGCCAGCAGCCCCGGGTGGGTCCCTGACACTGAAGCTTTCTTT. The entire variable domain, with the rest obtained from reference TRBV7-9 and TRBJ1-1, is as follows: DTGVSQNPRHKITKRGQNVTFRCDPISEHNRLYWYRQTLGQGPEFLTYFQNEAQLEKSRLLSDRFSAERPKGSFSTLEIQRTEQGDSAMYLCASSPGWVPDTEAFFGQGTRLTVV.

The chain employs TRBV6-6 and TRBJ1-1; a weak D match, TRBD1 (5 bases). Germline V gene sequence: CDR1 MNHNY, CDR2 SVGAGI (reference sequence). Trimming cost V 7 bases and J 9 bases, with 9 bases left between them. CDR3 length: 10 amino acids. CDR3 region: CASTYRKAFF. The CDR3 DNA sequence: TGTGCCAGCACCTACAGGAAAGCTTTCTTT.

The chain joins TRBV5-6 to TRBJ1-1; maybe TRBD1 (5 bases). Trimming removed 0 bases at V and 1 base at J, with 7 bases between. CDR1 is SGHDT, CDR2 YYEEEE, per germline. The CDR3 length is 14 residues. As DNA, the CDR3 is TGTGCCAGCAGCTTGGTAGGGGCGAACACTGAAGCTTTCTTT. It is translated as CASSLVGANTEAFF.

V usage is TRBV27 and J usage is TRBJ1-1; perhaps TRBD1 as D (5 bases). This CDR3 is built from 16 residues. V lost 4 bases, J lost 4 bases, and 19 bases lay in between. Germline V gene lookup returns CDR1 MNHEY and CDR2 SMNVEV (reference sequence). The CDR3: CASSSSAVRAGTEAFF. The CDR3 DNA follows: TGTGCCAGCAGTTCCTCCGCGGTCAGGGCCGGCACTGAAGCTTTCTTT.

The chain links TRBV28 to TRBJ2-7; possibly TRBD2 for D (7 bases). Germline V gives CDR1 MDHEN, CDR2 SYDVKM. The CDR3 totals 18 residues. Trimming stripped 5 bases from V and 0 bases from J, with 23 bases between. CDR3 in DNA: TGTGCCAGCAGTCCCCGCCCGTGGGGGCGGGAGAGCTCCTACGAGCAGTACTTC. Its translation: CASSPRPWGRESSYEQYF.

The chain combines TRBV10-1 with TRBJ2-1, with D tentatively TRBD1 or TRBD2 (5 bases each). Germline values: CDR1 WNHNN, CDR2 SYGVQD (reference sequence). V was pared by 2 bases and J by 0 bases, with 17 bases between. CDR3 length equals 18 residues. CDR3 region: CASSEVPGTFSSYNEQFF. The CDR3 DNA sequence: TGCGCCAGCAGTGAGGTACCCGGGACGTTTAGCTCCTACAATGAGCAGTTCTTC.

The V and J genes are TRBV19 and TRBJ2-1, with 8 bases fitting TRBD2. After removal of 6 bases from V and 4 bases from J, the junction contained 8 bases not matched to a gene. The CDR3 covers 15 residues. Germline V lookup: CDR1 LNHDA, CDR2 SQIVND (reference sequence). The CDR3 sequence is CASSYGGLGYNEQFF. CDR3 nucleotides: TGTGCCAGTAGCTATGGGGGACTAGGGTACAATGAGCAGTTCTTC.

The chain uses TRBV29-1 and TRBJ2-7, with 7 bases identical to TRBD1. V was clipped by 6 bases and J by 6 bases; unmatched bases: 11. This CDR3 contains 13 residues. Germline V lookup: CDR1 SQVTM, CDR2 ANQGSEA. In nucleotides, the CDR3 is TGCAGCGTCGCAGGGGGTCGGACTGGCGAGCAGTACTTC. It specifies CSVAGGRTGEQYF.

This clone was picked up one time. This sequence joins TRBV7-3 and TRBJ1-3, with 7 bases identical to TRBD1. CDR1 is SGHTA, CDR2 FQGTGA, per germline. V was clipped by 5 bases and J by 0 bases; unmatched bases: 7. The length of the CDR3 is 16 residues. In nucleotides, the CDR3 is TGTGCCAGCAGCCTCGGACAGGTTGGCTCTGGAAACACCATATATTTT. It yields the protein CASSLGQVGSGNTIYF.

The chain couples TRBV28 to TRBJ2-7, with a tentative D call TRBD2 (7 bases). Germline V gene lookup returns CDR1 MDHEN and CDR2 SYDVKM. The V end was cut by 1 base, the J end by 3 bases, with 13 bases between. CDR3 length: 15 amino acids. CDR3: CASSLFRGGDYEQYF. The DNA for the CDR3 is TGTGCCAGCAGTTTATTCAGAGGGGGGGACTACGAGCAGTACTTC.

The chain combines TRBV6-1 with TRBJ1-2; D possibly corresponds to TRBD1 (5 bases). This CDR3 has 15 amino acids. Trimming stripped 0 bases from V and 6 bases from J, with 14 bases between. The germline V gene has CDR1 MNHNS and CDR2 SASEGT. The CDR3 region has the DNA TGTGCCAGCAGTGAAGCGGCGGATGGGGCGGATGGCTACACCTTC. Translation: CASSEAADGADGYTF.

This clone was seen a single time. The CDR3 region is CASPQADLSEQYV. CDR3 nucleotide sequence: TGTGCAAGTCCACAAGCCGACTTGAGTGAGCAGTACGTC. The chain recombines TRBV12-2 with TRBJ2-7; the tabulated D call, TRBD2, remains unverified against the DNA. TRBV12-2 is marked as a pseudogene. The CDR3 runs to 13 residues.

In this sample, this clone turned up once. The genes are TRBV7-6 and TRBJ1-4; no reliable D call. Germline lookup yields CDR1 SGHVS and CDR2 FNYEAQ. V was trimmed by 5 bases and J by 5 bases, leaving 12 bases between them. The CDR3 runs 14 residues. In DNA, the CDR3 is TGTGCCAGCAGCCCCTGGACGGAGAATGAAAAACTGTTTTTT. Translation gives CASSPWTENEKLFF.

V and J are TRBV11-2 and TRBJ2-1; 10 bases fit TRBD2. The germline CDR1 and CDR2 sequences are SGHAT and FQNNGV. The V gene end was trimmed by 2 bases and the J gene end by 9 bases; junction bases not matched to a gene: 7. The CDR3 is 15 residues long. CDR3 amino acids: CASSLSGGVFSEQFF. The DNA of the CDR3 is TGTGCCAGCAGCTTAAGCGGGGGGGTGTTCAGTGAGCAGTTCTTC.

The rearrangement joins TRBV5-1 to TRBJ1-1; 8 bases are a match to TRBD1. Trimming at V came to 4 bases and at J to 5 bases, leaving 10 bases not matched to a gene. The CDR3 length is 15 residues. Germline lookup yields CDR1 SGHRS and CDR2 YFSETQ. CDR3 loop: CASSLSGQVFTEAFF. DNA for the CDR3: TGCGCCAGCAGCCTCTCGGGACAGGTGTTTACTGAAGCTTTCTTT.

The V gene is TRBV30, the J gene TRBJ2-5; D is undetermined. This CDR3 region has 12 residues. V gave up 1 base and J gave up 2 bases, with 5 bases separating them. CDR1 GTSNPN and CDR2 SVGIG come from the germline V gene (reference sequence). CDR3 protein: CAWSAQQETQYF. The CDR3 nucleotides read TGTGCCTGGAGTGCCCAGCAAGAGACCCAGTACTTC.

The chain couples TRBV2 to TRBJ1-2; 9 nucleotides align to TRBD1. CDR1 is SNHLY and CDR2 is FYNNEI in the germline V gene. This CDR3 region has 13 residues. The J segment lost 9 bases and the V segment lost 10 bases, leaving 12 bases of the junction unmatched. The CDR3 loop reads CATKTGGELSYTF. The CDR3 nucleotides are TGTGCCACCAAAACAGGGGGCGAATTAAGCTACACCTTC.

A single count supports this clone. The J gene is TRBJ1-2, the V gene TRBV19; tentative D call: TRBD1 (6 bases). Germline V lookup: CDR1 LNHDA, CDR2 SQIVND (reference sequence). The CDR3 is made up of 16 amino acids. With 10 bases removed from V and 6 bases from J, the gap between germline ends came to 27 bases. CDR3 nucleotide sequence: TGTGCCACTTACCCAAGCGGGACACTACCGCTTGATGGCTACACCTTC. This translates into CATYPSGTLPLDGYTF.

The V gene is TRBV9, the J gene TRBJ2-1; no firm D call. CDR3 length: 12 amino acids. V lost 5 bases and J lost 5, with 8 bases in between. Germline V gives CDR1 SGDLS, CDR2 YYNGEE. DNA of the CDR3: TGTGCCAGCAGGGCGACAAACAATGAGCAGTTCTTC. It is translated as CASRATNNEQFF.

J is TRBJ1-1 and V is TRBV9; possibly TRBD1 for D (5 bases). The CDR3 is 15 residues long. In germline, CDR1 is SGDLS, CDR2 YYNGEE. V was clipped by 0 bases and J by 4 bases, with 13 bases between them. The CDR3 nucleotides are TGTGCCAGCAGCGTAGCTCCAGGGAGCCGCACTGAAGCTTTCTTT. This codes for CASSVAPGSRTEAFF.

The V call is TRBV29-1, the J call TRBJ2-1; no definite D call. Trimming removed 7 bases at V and 0 bases at J, with 16 bases between. CDR1 and CDR2 from the germline V gene are SQVTM and ANQGSEA. The CDR3 has 15 amino acids. The chain's CDR3 is CSAMGRVSSYNEQFF. The CDR3 DNA is TGCAGCGCCATGGGCCGGGTTTCCTCCTACAATGAGCAGTTCTTC.

CDR3 sequence (DNA): TGTGCCAGCTATCCTCGGGACAGGGTGGCCTACGAGCAGTACTTC. The encoded protein is CASYPRDRVAYEQYF. V is TRBV28 and J is TRBJ2-7, with 9 bases lining up with TRBD1. CDR3 length: 15 residues. Unmatched junction bases numbered 10, after V lost 8 bases and J lost 2 bases. The germline V gene encodes CDR1 MDHEN and CDR2 SYDVKM. Supplemented by reference TRBV28 and TRBJ2-7, the full variable domain reads DVKVTQSSRYLVKRTGEKVFLECVQDMDHENMFWYRQDPGLGLRLIYFSYDVKMKEKGDIPEGYSVSREKKERFSLILESASTNQTSMYLCASYPRDRVAYEQYFGPGTRLTVT.

The V and J genes are TRBV6-1 and TRBJ2-2, with D maybe TRBD2 (6 bases). Germline V gene data show CDR1 as MNHNS and CDR2 as SASEGT. This CDR3 has 17 amino acids. With 4 bases removed from V and 3 bases from J, the gap between germline ends came to 18 bases. The CDR3 here is CASSVGTSSLYTGELFF. The DNA for the CDR3 is TGTGCCAGCAGTGTAGGGACTTCTTCCTTATACACCGGGGAGCTGTTTTTT.

V and J are TRBV11-2 and TRBJ1-2, with a weak D call TRBD1 (6 bases). The germline V gene has CDR1 SGHAT and CDR2 FQNNGV. V lost 6 bases and J lost 6, with 20 bases in between. CDR3 size: 15 residues. CDR3: CASSFRGTGSDGYTF. The CDR3 DNA reads TGTGCCAGCAGTTTTAGGGGAACAGGGAGCGATGGCTACACCTTC.

The genes are TRBV2 and TRBJ2-3; D is unclear. CDR1 and CDR2 from the germline V gene are SNHLY and FYNNEI. The CDR3 is 11 amino acids. The V gene lost 0 bases and the J gene lost 8 bases, with 3 bases spanning the gap. Written as DNA, the CDR3 is TGTGCCAGCAGTGAAGCTGGTACGCAGTATTTT. Translation gives CASSEAGTQYF. Supplemented by reference TRBV2 and TRBJ2-3, the full variable domain reads EPEVTQTPSHQVTQMGQEVILRCVPISNHLYFYWYRQILGQKVEFLVSFYNNEISEKSEIFDDQFSVERPDGSNFTLKIRSTKLEDSAMYFCASSEAGTQYFGPGTRLTVL.

In its sample, this clone was seen a few times. The gene calls are TRBV28 and TRBJ1-2; a weak D match, TRBD1 (6 bases). This CDR3 contains 13 residues. V shed 9 bases and J shed 4 bases, with 15 bases lying between them. The germline V gene encodes CDR1 MDHEN and CDR2 SYDVKM. The CDR3 loop is CASKGGVGYGYTF. The CDR3 DNA reads as TGTGCCAGTAAGGGGGGAGTAGGCTATGGCTACACCTTC.

V gene TRBV7-5 combines with J gene TRBJ1-4. TRBV7-5 is recorded as a pseudogene. CDR3 length: 15 amino acids. The CDR3 reads CVRTQGRGLREKLFF. The CDR3 nucleotides read TGTGTCAGAACCCAGGGGCGGGGTTTAAGGGAAAAACTGTTTTTT.

In its sample, this clone was seen a few times. The gene calls are TRBV19 and TRBJ1-1; TRBD1 agrees at 10 bases. Losses at the gene ends were 9 bases for V and 10 bases for J; bases not matched to a gene: 8. In germline, CDR1 is LNHDA, CDR2 SQIVND (reference sequence). The length of the CDR3 is 12 residues. As DNA, the CDR3 is TGTGCCAGCTGCGACAGGGGGCTTACAGCTTTCTTT. This translates into CASCDRGLTAFF.